This TCR beta chain came from a study of cytomegalovirus exposure and HLA in healthy donors. As for this clone: The antigen is undetermined.

The study, taken as a whole, reports: Analysis performed later showed TCR beta chains linked to HLA being more clonally expanded than equally common others. A later analysis associated 15,000 or so TCR beta sequences with HLA alleles at a 0.05 false discovery rate.

The CDR3 is made up of 16 amino acids. V lost 5 bases and J lost 6, with 17 bases in between. CDR1 and CDR2 (germline): SGHTA, FQGNSA. The PCR was carried out with 60 Vbeta primers and 13 Jbeta primers. Repertoires were generated with immunoSEQ multiplex PCR, while TCRdb's copy carries only in-frame clones and drops some. The repertoire has over 80,000 clones, 60% to 85% of them found once; the top ten carry roughly 17%. Although they were nominally healthy when sampled, donors likely had unrecorded immune exposures. Sequencing was performed on PBMCs. This TCR came from a man aged 55 to 70 in good health and CMV-seropositive. The chain uses TRBV7-2 and TRBJ1-6, with D possibly being TRBD1 (6 bases). The CDR3: CASSPGIRTANSPLHF. CDR3 DNA: TGTGCCAGCAGCCCTGGCATCCGGACAGCTAATTCACCCCTCCACTTT.